These 2 T cell receptor beta chains share one sample of origin, sequenced in a study of beta chain features in type 1 diabetes. Expressed TCRB transcripts were sequenced, since all the RNA that had been isolated was reverse transcribed. Profiling relied on immunoSEQ multiplex PCR, and the TCRdb table lists in-frame clones only, not all of them. The table lists fewer than 550,000 clones, about an eighth of them singletons. The sequenced sample was naive CD4+ T cells from blood. The receptors derive from a woman between 18 and 30 years old in good health.

The CDR3 loop reads CASGLPRLSGGNEQFF. CDR3 coding DNA: TGTGCTAGTGGTCTTCCACGACTTAGCGGGGGGAATGAGCAGTTCTTC. The rearrangement links TRBV12-5 to TRBJ2-1; 10 bases are shared with TRBD2. The CDR3 loop spans 16 amino acids. J gave up 7 bases and V 5 bases, and 11 bases lay outside the gene matches. The germline gives CDR1 LGHNT, CDR2 FRNRAP.

In its sample, this clone was seen a few times. The chain is built from TRBV14 and TRBJ2-1; 13 nucleotides agree with TRBD2. Germline loops: CDR1 SGHDN, CDR2 FVKESK. Trimming at V came to 4 bases and at J to 7 bases, leaving 7 bases not matched to a gene. The CDR3 is made up of 16 amino acids. In DNA form, the CDR3 reads TGTGCCAGCAGCCCTTTTCGGACTAGCGGGAGAAATGAGCAGTTCTTC. Translating it yields CASSPFRTSGRNEQFF.